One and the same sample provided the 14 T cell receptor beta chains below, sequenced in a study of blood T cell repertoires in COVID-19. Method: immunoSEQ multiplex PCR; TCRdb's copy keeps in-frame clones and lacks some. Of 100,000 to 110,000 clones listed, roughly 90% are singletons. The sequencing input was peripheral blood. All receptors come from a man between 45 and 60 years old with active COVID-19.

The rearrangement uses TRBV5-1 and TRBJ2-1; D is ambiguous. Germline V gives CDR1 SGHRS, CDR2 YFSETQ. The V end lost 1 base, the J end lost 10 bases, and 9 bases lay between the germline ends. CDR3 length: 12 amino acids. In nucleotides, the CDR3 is TGCGCCAGCAGCTTGTCAGGATGGGAGCAGTTCTTC. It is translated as CASSLSGWEQFF.

Here the CDR3 reads CASSVAPSRGKGDTQYF. CDR3 DNA: TGTGCCAGCAGCGTAGCCCCGTCGAGGGGGAAGGGGGATACGCAGTATTTT. This chain joins TRBV9 and TRBJ2-3; maybe TRBD1 (6 bases). V lost 0 bases and J lost 6, with 20 bases in between. Germline V gene sequence: CDR1 SGDLS, CDR2 YYNGEE. The CDR3 is made up of 17 amino acids.

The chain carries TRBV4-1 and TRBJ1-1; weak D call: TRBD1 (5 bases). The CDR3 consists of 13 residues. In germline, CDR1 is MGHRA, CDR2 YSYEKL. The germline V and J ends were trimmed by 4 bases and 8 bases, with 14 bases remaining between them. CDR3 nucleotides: TGCGCCAGCAGCCGGACAAATCCCCTCGAAGCTTTCTTT. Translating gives CASSRTNPLEAFF.

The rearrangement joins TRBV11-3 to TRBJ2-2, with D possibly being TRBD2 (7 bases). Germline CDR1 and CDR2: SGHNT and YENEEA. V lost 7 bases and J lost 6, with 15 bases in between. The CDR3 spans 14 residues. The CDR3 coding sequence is TGTGCCAGCACCCCGGGGAGGGGGTCCGGGGAGCTGTTTTTT. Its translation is CASTPGRGSGELFF.

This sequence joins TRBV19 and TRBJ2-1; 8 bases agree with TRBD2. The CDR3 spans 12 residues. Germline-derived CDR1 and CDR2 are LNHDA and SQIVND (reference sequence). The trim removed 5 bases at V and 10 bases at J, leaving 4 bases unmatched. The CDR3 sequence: CASSHGRVEQFF. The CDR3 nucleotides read TGTGCCAGTAGTCACGGGAGGGTGGAGCAGTTCTTC.

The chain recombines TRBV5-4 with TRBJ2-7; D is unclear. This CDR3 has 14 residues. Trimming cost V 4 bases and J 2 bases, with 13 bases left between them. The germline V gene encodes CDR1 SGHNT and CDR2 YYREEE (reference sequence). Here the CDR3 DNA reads TGTGCCAGCAGCGCGTATGAAGCGCCCTACGAGCAGTACGTC. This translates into CASSAYEAPYEQYV.

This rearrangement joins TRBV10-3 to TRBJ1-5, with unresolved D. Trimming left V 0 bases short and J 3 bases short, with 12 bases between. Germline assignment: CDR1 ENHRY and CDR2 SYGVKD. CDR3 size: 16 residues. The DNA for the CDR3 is TGTGCCATCAGTGAGTCGATAGCTAAAGACAATCAGCCCCAGCATTTT. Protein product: CAISESIAKDNQPQHF.

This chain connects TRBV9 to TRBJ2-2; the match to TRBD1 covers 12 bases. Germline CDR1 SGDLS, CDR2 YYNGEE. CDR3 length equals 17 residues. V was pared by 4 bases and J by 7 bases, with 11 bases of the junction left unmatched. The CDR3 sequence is CASSLEPGTGGSGELFF. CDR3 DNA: TGTGCCAGCAGCCTAGAGCCCGGGACAGGGGGCAGCGGGGAGCTGTTTTTT.

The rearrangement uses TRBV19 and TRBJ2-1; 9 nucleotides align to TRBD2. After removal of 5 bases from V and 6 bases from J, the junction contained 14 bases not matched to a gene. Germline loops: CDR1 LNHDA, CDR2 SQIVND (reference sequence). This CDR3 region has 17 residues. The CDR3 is CASSGTAGGPPFNEQFF. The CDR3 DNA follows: TGTGCCAGTAGTGGAACTGCGGGAGGGCCTCCCTTCAATGAGCAGTTCTTC.

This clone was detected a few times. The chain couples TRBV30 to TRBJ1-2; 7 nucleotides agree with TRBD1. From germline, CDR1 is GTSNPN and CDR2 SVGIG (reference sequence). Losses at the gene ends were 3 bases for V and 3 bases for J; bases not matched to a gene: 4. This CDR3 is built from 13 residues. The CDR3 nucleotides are TGTGCCTGGAGCGACAGGGTTGACTATGGCTACACCTTC. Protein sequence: CAWSDRVDYGYTF.

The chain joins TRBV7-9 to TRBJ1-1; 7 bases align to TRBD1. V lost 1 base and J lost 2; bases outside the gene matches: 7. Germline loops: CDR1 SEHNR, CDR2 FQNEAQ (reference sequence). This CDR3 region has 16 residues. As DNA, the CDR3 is TGTGCCAGCAGCTTAGAAGATTGGGACAGCAACACTGAAGCTTTCTTT. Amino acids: CASSLEDWDSNTEAFF.

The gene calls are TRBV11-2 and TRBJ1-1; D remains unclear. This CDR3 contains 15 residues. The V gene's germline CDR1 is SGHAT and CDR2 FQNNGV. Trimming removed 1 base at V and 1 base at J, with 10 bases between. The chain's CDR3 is CASSLVEIANTEAFF. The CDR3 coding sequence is TGTGCCAGCAGCTTAGTGGAGATTGCGAACACTGAAGCTTTCTTT.

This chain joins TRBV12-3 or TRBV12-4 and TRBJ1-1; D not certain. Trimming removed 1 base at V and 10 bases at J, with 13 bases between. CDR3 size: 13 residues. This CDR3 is CASSLGPSVAAFF. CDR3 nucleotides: TGTGCCAGCAGTTTAGGGCCAAGTGTAGCAGCTTTCTTT.

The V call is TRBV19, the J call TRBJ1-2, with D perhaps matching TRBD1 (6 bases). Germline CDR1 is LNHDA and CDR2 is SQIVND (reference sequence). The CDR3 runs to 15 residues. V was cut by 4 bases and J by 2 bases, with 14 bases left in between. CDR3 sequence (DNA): TGTGCCAGTAGTACAGTAGGGGGTTCCAACTATGGCTACACCTTC. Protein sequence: CASSTVGGSNYGYTF.